Below are 18 T cell receptor beta chains sequenced from a single sample in a study of T-cell reconstitution after alpha-beta-depleted transplantation in children. For TCRbeta, the library was prepared with unique molecular identifiers. TCRdb ran MiXCR on the PCR reads and lists one entry per CDR3 protein. This table holds about 640,000 distinct CDR3 sequences, approximately 15% found once. The sequences come from PBMCs from the stem cell graft donor, collected from the stem cell graft. The receptor source for this set is a human donor who donated a stem cell graft to a child with acute myeloid leukemia.

This clonotype was counted ten times or more. A read error may account for a junction end that differs from germline. The J gene is TRBJ2-1, the V gene TRBV6-5, with D tentatively TRBD1 or TRBD2 (6 bases each). Germline CDR1 and CDR2: MNHEY and SVGAGI. The CDR3 has 15 amino acids. In DNA form, the CDR3 reads TGTGCGAGCAGGGGCGGGGCCAGCTCCTACAATGAGCAGTTCTTC. Amino acids: CASRGGASSYNEQFF.

The V gene is TRBV7-2, the J gene TRBJ2-1, with 9 bases that match TRBD1. The germline V gene encodes CDR1 SGHTA and CDR2 FQGNSA. The J segment lost 9 bases and the V segment lost 3 bases, leaving 9 bases of the junction unmatched. The CDR3 is 15 amino acids. The CDR3, as DNA: TGTGCCAGCAGCTTGGGGGACAGGGATCTAAGTGAGCAGTTCTTC. Its translation is CASSLGDRDLSEQFF.

This clonotype was observed many times. V is TRBV20-1 and J is TRBJ2-5; D not resolved. The CDR3 is made up of 14 amino acids. The germline V gene has CDR1 DFQATT and CDR2 SNEGSKA (reference sequence). V lost 3 bases and J lost 2, with 13 bases in between. In DNA form, the CDR3 reads TGCAGTGCTAGGGGTCCTACCCTACAAGAGACCCAGTACTTC. Translated: CSARGPTLQETQYF.

This clonotype was found a few times. J is TRBJ2-3 and V is TRBV20-1; 12 bases map to TRBD2. The CDR3 covers 18 residues. V was pared by 3 bases and J by 0 bases, with 10 bases of the junction left unmatched. The V gene's germline CDR1 is DFQATT and CDR2 SNEGSKA (reference sequence). The CDR3 loop is CSASSLLAGGASTDTQYF. The CDR3 DNA reads TGCAGTGCTAGCTCGTTGCTAGCGGGGGGGGCTAGCACAGATACGCAGTATTTT.

This clonotype was picked up many times. V is TRBV20-1 and J is TRBJ1-6, with a weak D call TRBD1 (6 bases). V lost 5 bases and J 8 bases, leaving 10 bases between the germline ends. CDR1 DFQATT and CDR2 SNEGSKA come from the germline V gene (reference sequence). The CDR3 runs to 12 residues. The CDR3 loop is CSAREGDSPLHF. The CDR3 DNA reads TGCAGTGCTCGTGAGGGGGATTCACCCCTCCACTTT.

This clonotype was observed a few times. The chain uses TRBV28 and TRBJ2-7; D is uncertain. The V end lost 6 bases, the J end lost 0 bases, and 15 bases lay between the germline ends. Germline CDR1 reads MDHEN; CDR2 reads SYDVKM. The length of the CDR3 is 15 residues. CDR3 coding DNA: TGTGCCAGCAGCCGAGAATACGACTTCTCCTACGAGCAGTACGTC. Its translation is CASSREYDFSYEQYV.

V usage is TRBV9 and J usage is TRBJ2-5, with D possibly being TRBD1 or TRBD2 (5 bases each). V shed 0 bases and J shed 1 base, with 7 bases lying between them. CDR3 size: 14 residues. CDR1 and CDR2 (germline): SGDLS, YYNGEE. CDR3 in DNA: TGTGCCAGCAGCGTAGGGGACGGCCAAGAGACCCAGTACTTC. Its protein product is CASSVGDGQETQYF. Combining the CDR3 with reference TRBV9 and TRBJ2-5 gives the whole variable domain DSGVTQTPKHLITATGQRVTLRCSPRSGDLSVYWYQQSLDQGLQFLIQYYNGEERAKGNILERFSAQQFPDLHSELNLSSLELGDSALYFCASSVGDGQETQYFGPGTRLLVL.

V is TRBV7-6 and J is TRBJ2-3, with 10 bases matching TRBD2. Germline loops: CDR1 SGHVS, CDR2 FNYEAQ. CDR3 size: 16 residues. V was clipped by 1 base and J by 4 bases; unmatched bases: 5. Here the CDR3 DNA reads TGTGCCAGCAGCTTAGGGGCTAGCGGGGGAGCAGATACGCAGTATTTT. Protein sequence: CASSLGASGGADTQYF.

V gene TRBV9 combines with J gene TRBJ2-6, with unresolved D. Looked up from germline, CDR1 is SGDLS and CDR2 is YYNGEE. Deletions cut 1 base from V and 3 bases from J, with 5 bases between. The CDR3 loop spans 14 amino acids. CDR3 amino acids: CASSVKDGANVLTF. Here the CDR3 DNA reads TGTGCCAGCAGCGTAAAGGATGGGGCCAACGTCCTGACTTTC. The whole variable domain, filled in from reference TRBV9 and TRBJ2-6, reads DSGVTQTPKHLITATGQRVTLRCSPRSGDLSVYWYQQSLDQGLQFLIQYYNGEERAKGNILERFSAQQFPDLHSELNLSSLELGDSALYFCASSVKDGANVLTFGAGSRLTVL.

This clonotype has a count of ten or more. The gene calls are TRBV20-1 and TRBJ2-3; D is ambiguous. Germline CDR1 and CDR2: DFQATT and SNEGSKA (reference sequence). Trimming stripped 8 bases from V and 1 base from J, with 10 bases between. This CDR3 has 12 residues. CDR3 residues: CSMQVGTDTQYF. The CDR3 coding sequence is TGCAGTATGCAGGTTGGCACAGATACGCAGTATTTT.

The gene calls are TRBV5-1 and TRBJ2-7; TRBD1 matches at 8 bases. Germline values: CDR1 SGHRS, CDR2 YFSETQ. J gave up 6 bases and V 0 bases, and 8 bases lay outside the gene matches. This CDR3 comprises 15 residues. For the CDR3, the DNA is TGCGCCAGCAGCTTGGGGACAGGGTGGGACTCCGAGCAGTACTTC. This encodes CASSLGTGWDSEQYF.

Written as DNA, the CDR3 is TGTGCCAGCACCGAAGGACAGACCCGTAATGAAAAACTGTTTTTT. Residues: CASTEGQTRNEKLFF. J is TRBJ1-4 and V is TRBV25-1; D may be TRBD1 (6 bases). Per the germline V gene, CDR1 is MGHDK and CDR2 is SYGVNS. This CDR3 comprises 15 residues. V lost 7 bases and J 4 bases, leaving 16 bases between the germline ends.

The J gene is TRBJ1-1, the V gene TRBV7-9; 7 bases fit TRBD1. Germline V gives CDR1 SEHNR, CDR2 FQNEAQ (reference sequence). The CDR3 length is 14 residues. V shed 2 bases, J shed 8 bases, and the junction held 8 bases outside the gene matches. CDR3 sequence: CASSLIRGFEEAFF. The CDR3 DNA is TGTGCCAGCAGCTTAATCAGGGGGTTTGAGGAAGCTTTCTTT.

This clonotype was counted a single time. The gene calls are TRBV10-1 and TRBJ2-5; either TRBD1 or TRBD2 may fit D (5 bases each). Per the germline V gene, CDR1 is WNHNN and CDR2 is SYGVQD (reference sequence). The CDR3 runs to 14 residues. V was clipped by 0 bases and J by 4 bases, with 9 bases between them. As DNA, the CDR3 is TGCGCCAGCAGTGAGTCGGGGGACGTAGAGACCCAGTACTTC. Protein sequence: CASSESGDVETQYF.

V is TRBV21-1 and J is TRBJ2-4. TRBV21-1 is a pseudogene locus. This CDR3 region has 14 residues. The chain's CDR3 is CASSKKGNKNIQYF. The CDR3 nucleotides are TGTGCCAGCAGCAAAAAAGGGAACAAAAACATTCAGTACTTC.

The V call is TRBV10-2, the J call TRBJ1-1, with D maybe TRBD1 (5 bases). V was trimmed by 3 bases and J by 6 bases, leaving 5 bases between them. CDR1 is WSHSY and CDR2 is SAAADI in the germline V gene. This CDR3 has 11 amino acids. The chain's CDR3 is CASSEQAEAFF. DNA for the CDR3: TGCGCCAGCAGTGAACAGGCTGAAGCTTTCTTT.

This clonotype was counted ten times or more. The CDR3 sequence is CSARTQGINSPLHF. CDR3 sequence (DNA): TGCAGTGCTAGGACCCAGGGGATTAATTCACCCCTCCACTTT. V gene TRBV20-1 combines with J gene TRBJ1-6; TRBD1 might be the D (6 bases). The CDR3 runs 14 residues. Trimming took 3 bases from V and 6 from J, leaving 12 bases between them. The germline CDR1 and CDR2 sequences are DFQATT and SNEGSKA (reference sequence).

As for this clonotype: This clone may be a read error of a much larger clone one base away. This chain uses TRBV3-1 with TRBJ1-5; tentative D call: TRBD1 (6 bases). This CDR3 has 16 residues. CDR1 LGHDT and CDR2 YNNKEL come from the germline V gene (reference sequence). The chain's CDR3 is CTSSFGQLNSNQPQHF. CDR3 bases: TGTACCAGCAGTTTCGGACAGCTAAATAGCAATCAGCCCCAGCATTTT.